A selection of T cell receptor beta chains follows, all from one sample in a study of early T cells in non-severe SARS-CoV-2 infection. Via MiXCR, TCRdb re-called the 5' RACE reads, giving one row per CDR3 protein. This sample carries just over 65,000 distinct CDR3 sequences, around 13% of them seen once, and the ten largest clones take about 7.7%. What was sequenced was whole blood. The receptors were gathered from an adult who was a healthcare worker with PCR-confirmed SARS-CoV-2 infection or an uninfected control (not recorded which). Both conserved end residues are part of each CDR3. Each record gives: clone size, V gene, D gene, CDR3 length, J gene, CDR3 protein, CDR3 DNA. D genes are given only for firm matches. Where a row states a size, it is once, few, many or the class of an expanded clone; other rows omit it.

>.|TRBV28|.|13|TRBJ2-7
CASSPAIGYEQYF
TGTGCCAGCAGCCCTGCCATAGGATACGAGCAGTACTTC
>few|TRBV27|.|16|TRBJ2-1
CASRPAGGGWSNEQFF
TGTGCCAGCAGACCGGCCGGGGGCGGGTGGTCCAATGAGCAGTTCTTC
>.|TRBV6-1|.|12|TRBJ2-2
CASGTWTGELFF
TGTGCCAGCGGGACCTGGACCGGGGAGCTGTTTTTT
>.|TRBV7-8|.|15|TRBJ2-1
CASSLERTTQNEQFF
TGTGCCAGCAGCTTAGAAAGGACTACGCAGAATGAGCAGTTCTTC
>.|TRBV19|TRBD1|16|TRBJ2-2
CASSARGTGGTGELFF
TGTGCCAGTAGTGCTCGCGGGACAGGGGGCACCGGGGAGCTGTTTTTT
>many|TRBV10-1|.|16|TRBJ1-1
CASFESTGPEASEAFF
TGCGCCAGCTTTGAATCCACAGGTCCCGAGGCATCTGAAGCTTTCTTT
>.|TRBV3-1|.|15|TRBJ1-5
CASSHSRGAGQPQHF
TGTGCCAGCAGCCATTCGCGGGGGGCCGGACAGCCCCAGCATTTT
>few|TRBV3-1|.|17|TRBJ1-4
CASSQDTRRRGDEKLFF
TGTGCCAGCAGCCAAGATACGAGGCGCAGGGGCGATGAAAAACTGTTTTTT
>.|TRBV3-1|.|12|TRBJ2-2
CASTGRTGELFF
TGTGCCAGCACGGGTCGCACCGGGGAGCTGTTTTTT
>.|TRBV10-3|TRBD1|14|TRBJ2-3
CAIQAGTGADTQYF
TGTGCCATCCAAGCCGGGACAGGCGCAGATACGCAGTATTTT
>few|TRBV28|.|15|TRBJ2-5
CASSFTGRWYETQYF
TGTGCCAGCAGTTTTACGGGACGGTGGTATGAGACCCAGTACTTC
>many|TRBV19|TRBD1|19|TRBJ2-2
CASSRTGDRASYKPGELFF
TGTGCCAGTAGTAGAACCGGGGACAGGGCCTCCTATAAACCGGGGGAGCTGTTTTTT
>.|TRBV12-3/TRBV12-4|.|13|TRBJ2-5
CASSPYMGETQYF
TGTGCCAGCAGTCCGTACATGGGGGAGACCCAGTACTTC
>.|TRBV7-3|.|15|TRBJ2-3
CASSFSGGSTDTQYF
TGTGCCAGCAGCTTTTCAGGCGGGAGCACAGATACGCAGTATTTT
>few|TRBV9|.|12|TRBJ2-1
CASSVGVNEQFF
TGTGCCAGCAGCGTAGGTGTAAATGAGCAGTTCTTC
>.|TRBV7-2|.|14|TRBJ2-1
CASSQQGWSNEQFF
TGTGCCAGCAGCCAACAGGGTTGGTCGAATGAGCAGTTCTTC
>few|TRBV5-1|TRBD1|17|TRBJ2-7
CASSLAGNRGTAYEQYF
TGCGCCAGCAGCTTGGCCGGTAACAGGGGGACGGCCTACGAGCAGTACTTC
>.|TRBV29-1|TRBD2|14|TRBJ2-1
CSVERTSGYNEQFF
TGCAGCGTTGAGCGGACTAGCGGATACAATGAGCAGTTCTTC
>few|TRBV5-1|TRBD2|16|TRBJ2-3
CASSPGLAGVPDTQYF
TGCGCCAGCAGCCCGGGACTAGCGGGAGTCCCAGATACGCAGTATTTT
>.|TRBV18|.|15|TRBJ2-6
CASSPTGFGANVLTF
TGTGCCAGCTCACCGACAGGTTTTGGGGCCAACGTCCTGACTTTC
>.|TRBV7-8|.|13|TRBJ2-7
CASSLARWTEQYF
TGTGCCAGCAGCTTAGCGCGTTGGACTGAGCAGTACTTC
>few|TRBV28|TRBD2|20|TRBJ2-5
CASSLPLGLAGAGPQETQYF
TGTGCCAGCAGTTTACCGCTGGGACTAGCGGGAGCGGGTCCCCAAGAGACCCAGTACTTC
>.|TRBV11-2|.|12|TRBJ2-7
CAASRVLDEQYF
TGTGCCGCGAGCAGGGTGCTCGACGAGCAGTACTTC
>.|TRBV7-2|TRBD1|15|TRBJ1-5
CASSLGQGNNQPQHF
TGTGCCAGCAGCTTGGGACAGGGCAACAATCAGCCCCAGCATTTT
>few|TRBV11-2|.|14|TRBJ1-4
CASSLSRANEKLFF
TGTGCCAGCAGCTTAAGCAGGGCTAATGAAAAACTGTTTTTT
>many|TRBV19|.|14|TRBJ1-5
CASTPAGGLQPQHF
TGTGCCAGTACCCCGGCCGGGGGGCTTCAGCCCCAGCATTTT
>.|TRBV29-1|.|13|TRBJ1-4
CSVARGGNEKLFF
TGCAGCGTTGCTCGAGGGGGTAATGAAAAACTGTTTTTT
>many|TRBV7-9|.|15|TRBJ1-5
CASSIWTDSNQPQHF
TGTGCCAGCAGCATATGGACAGATAGCAATCAGCCCCAGCATTTT
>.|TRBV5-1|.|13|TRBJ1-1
CASSNTGNTEAFF
TGCGCCAGCAGCAACACAGGGAACACTGAAGCTTTCTTT
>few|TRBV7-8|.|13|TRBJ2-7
CASSPLTTGEQYF
TGTGCCAGCAGCCCCCTGACGACTGGGGAGCAGTACTTC
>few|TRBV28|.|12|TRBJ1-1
CASREVGVEAFF
TGTGCCAGCAGGGAGGTCGGGGTCGAAGCTTTCTTT
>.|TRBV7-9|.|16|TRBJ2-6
CASSPFTGPGANVLTF
TGTGCCAGCAGCCCCTTCACAGGGCCTGGGGCCAACGTCCTGACTTTC
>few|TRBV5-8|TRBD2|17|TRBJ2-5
CASSLWTSGPHQETQYF
TGTGCCAGCAGCTTATGGACTAGCGGACCACACCAAGAGACCCAGTACTTC
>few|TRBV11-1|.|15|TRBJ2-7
CASSDPAGAHYEQYF
TGTGCCAGCAGCGACCCCGCCGGGGCCCACTACGAGCAGTACTTC
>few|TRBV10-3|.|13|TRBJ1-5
CASHRGSNQPQHF
TGTGCCTCCCACAGAGGTAGCAATCAGCCCCAGCATTTT
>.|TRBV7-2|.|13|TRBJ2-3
CASSPAYTDTQYF
TGTGCCAGCAGCCCCGCCTACACAGATACGCAGTATTTT
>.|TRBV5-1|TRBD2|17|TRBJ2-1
CASKGTSGSGAWDEQFF
TGCGCCAGTAAGGGGACTAGCGGGAGCGGGGCCTGGGATGAGCAGTTCTTC
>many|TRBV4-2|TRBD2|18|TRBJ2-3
CASSPSWGLAGVTDTQYF
TGTGCCAGCAGCCCCTCATGGGGACTAGCGGGAGTTACAGATACGCAGTATTTT
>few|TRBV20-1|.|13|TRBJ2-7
CSASSRAPYEQYF
TGCAGTGCTAGTAGTAGAGCTCCCTACGAGCAGTACTTC
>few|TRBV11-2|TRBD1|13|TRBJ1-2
CASSPGGVYGYTF
TGTGCCAGCAGCCCAGGGGGGGTATATGGCTACACCTTC
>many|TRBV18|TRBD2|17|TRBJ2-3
CASSSGTSGSARDTQYF
TGTGCCAGCTCATCCGGGACTAGCGGGAGTGCCCGGGATACGCAGTATTTT
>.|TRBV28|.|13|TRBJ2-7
CASSTSPGYEQYF
TGTGCCAGCAGTACCTCCCCAGGGTACGAGCAGTACTTC
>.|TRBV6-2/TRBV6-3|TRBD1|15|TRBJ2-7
CASSSDRVSSYEQYF
TGTGCCAGCAGCAGTGACAGGGTCAGCTCCTACGAGCAGTACTTC
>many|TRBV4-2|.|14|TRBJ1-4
CASSPGVTNEKLFF
TGTGCCAGCAGCCCGGGGGTTACTAATGAAAAACTGTTTTTT
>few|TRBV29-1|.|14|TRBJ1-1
CSVGGFKVDTEPFF
TGCAGCGTTGGTGGGTTTAAGGTGGACACTGAACCTTTCTTT
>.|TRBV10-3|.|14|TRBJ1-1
CAISEGGSFTEAFF
TGTGCCATCAGTGAAGGCGGCAGCTTCACTGAAGCTTTCTTT
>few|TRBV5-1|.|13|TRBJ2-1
CASRFSGGREQFF
TGCGCCAGCAGGTTCTCCGGGGGACGTGAGCAGTTCTTC
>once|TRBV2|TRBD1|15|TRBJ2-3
CASSQQGTGGDTQYF
TGTGCCAGCAGTCAGCAAGGGACAGGCGGAGATACGCAGTATTTT
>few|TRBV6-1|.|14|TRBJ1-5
CASRTNSFNQPQHF
TGTGCCAGCAGGACGAACAGTTTCAATCAGCCCCAGCATTTT
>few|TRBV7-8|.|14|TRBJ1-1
CASSFGHLNTEAFF
TGTGCCAGCAGCTTTGGACATTTGAACACTGAAGCTTTCTTT
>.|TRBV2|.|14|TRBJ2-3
CASSEGGYTDTQYF
TGTGCCAGCAGTGAGGGCGGCTACACAGATACGCAGTATTTT
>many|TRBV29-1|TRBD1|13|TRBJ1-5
CSVADRGNQPQHF
TGCAGCGTGGCAGACAGGGGGAATCAGCCCCAGCATTTT
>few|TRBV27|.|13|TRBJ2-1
CASSFGPYNEQFF
TGTGCCAGCAGTTTCGGTCCTTACAATGAGCAGTTCTTC
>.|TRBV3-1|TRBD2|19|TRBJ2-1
CASSQRRGLAGVSSNEQFF
TGTGCCAGCAGCCAAAGGAGGGGACTAGCGGGAGTGAGTAGCAATGAGCAGTTCTTC
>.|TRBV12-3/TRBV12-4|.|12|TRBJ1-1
CASEGMGTEAFF
TGTGCCAGCGAGGGGATGGGCACTGAAGCTTTCTTT
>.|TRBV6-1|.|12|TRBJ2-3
CASSFAADTQYF
TGTGCCAGCAGTTTCGCTGCAGATACGCAGTATTTT
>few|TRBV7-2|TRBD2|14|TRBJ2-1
CASSLIGTSDEQFF
TGTGCCAGCAGCTTAATTGGGACTAGCGATGAGCAGTTCTTC